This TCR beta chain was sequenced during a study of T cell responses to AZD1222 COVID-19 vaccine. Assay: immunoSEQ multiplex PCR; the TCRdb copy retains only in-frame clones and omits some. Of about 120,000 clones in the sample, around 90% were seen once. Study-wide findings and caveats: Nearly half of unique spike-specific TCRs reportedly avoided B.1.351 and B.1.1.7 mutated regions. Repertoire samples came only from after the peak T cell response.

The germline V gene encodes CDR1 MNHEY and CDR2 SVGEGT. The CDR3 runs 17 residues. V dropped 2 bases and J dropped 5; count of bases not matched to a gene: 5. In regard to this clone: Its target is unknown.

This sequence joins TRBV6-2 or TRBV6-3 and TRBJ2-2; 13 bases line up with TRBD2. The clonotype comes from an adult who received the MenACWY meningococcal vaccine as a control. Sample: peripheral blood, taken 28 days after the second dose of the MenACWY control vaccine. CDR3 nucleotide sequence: TGTGCCAGCAGTTACCCAACTAGCGGGGGGGCGACCGGGGAGCTGTTTTTT. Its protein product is CASSYPTSGGATGELFF.